The 30 T cell receptor beta chains below all came from one sample that was sequenced in a study of T cells in Graves' hyperthyroidism and ophthalmopathy. Using RNA transcripts as the source, TCR beta CDR3 regions were amplified. HTBI primers were employed in a first-round RT-PCR of the TCR CDR3. Each CDR3 protein is one row after TCRdb ran MiXCR on the multiplex PCR reads. The sample records roughly 700,000 distinct CDR3 sequences, about 14% being singletons. The specimen was blood. The origin of the receptors is a woman under 30 with Graves' hyperthyroidism.

This clonotype was observed a single time. A much larger clone sits a single nucleotide away, making a read error possible. Lacking the conserved final phenylalanine or tryptophan, this CDR3 likely reflects a read error. The chain employs TRBV13 and TRBJ1-6; 7 bases agree with TRBD1. Trimming removed 3 bases from V and 10 bases from J; junction bases left unmatched: 6. The CDR3 is made up of 14 amino acids. CDR1 is PRHDT, CDR2 FYEKMQ, per germline (reference sequence). CDR3 DNA sequence: TGTGCCAGCAGCTTCGGGACAGTACAGTCACCCCTCCACTTA. Encoded protein: CASSFGTVQSPLHL.

This clonotype was recorded at least ten times. The chain recombines TRBV2 with TRBJ2-7; 8 bases line up with TRBD1. Germline CDR1 is SNHLY and CDR2 is FYNNEI. This CDR3 is built from 15 residues. Germline trimming cut 1 base from V and 6 bases from J; bases unmatched to any gene: 8. The CDR3 here is CASSEVVQGASEQYF. CDR3 bases: TGTGCCAGCAGTGAAGTAGTGCAGGGGGCGTCCGAGCAGTACTTC.

Many counts were recorded for this clonotype. This rearrangement joins TRBV30 to TRBJ2-3; unclear D gene. V dropped 4 bases and J dropped 0 bases, with 2 bases sitting between them. The CDR3 length is 11 residues. Germline CDR1 GTSNPN, CDR2 SVGIG (reference sequence). CDR3 nucleotide sequence: TGTGCCTGGACTAGCACAGATACGCAGTATTTT. Its translation: CAWTSTDTQYF.

The genes are TRBV29-1 and TRBJ1-1; D gene ambiguous. The CDR3 totals 13 residues. The germline gives CDR1 SQVTM, CDR2 ANQGSEA. In DNA, the CDR3 is TGCAGTGCTAGAGGCCGGTGGAACACTGAAGCTTTCTTT. Translation gives CSARGRWNTEAFF. Full variable domain (missing parts from reference TRBV29-1 and TRBJ1-1): SAVISQKPSRDICQRGTSLTIQCQVDSQVTMMFWYRQQPGQSLTLIATANQGSEATYESGFVIDKFPISRPNLTFSTLTVSNMSPEDSSIYLCSARGRWNTEAFFGQGTRLTVV.

This clonotype appeared a few times. This chain joins TRBV6-1 and TRBJ2-4; perhaps TRBD2 as D (5 bases). Trimming cost V 10 bases and J 0 bases, with 10 bases left between them. This CDR3 contains 13 residues. CDR1 and CDR2 from the germline V gene are MNHNS and SASEGT. CDR3 in DNA: TGTGCCACGAAGGAGGTAGCCAAAAACATTCAGTACTTC. This translates into CATKEVAKNIQYF.

This clonotype occurred many times. The V call is TRBV7-8, the J call TRBJ2-7; 7 bases match TRBD2. The CDR3 totals 15 residues. V lost 5 bases and J lost 3; bases outside the gene matches: 10. Germline V CDR1 and CDR2: SGHVS, FQNEAQ. CDR3 bases: TGTGCCAGCAGCGACCGCTGGCGGGAGAGCTACGAGCAGTACTTC. Protein: CASSDRWRESYEQYF.

This clonotype was seen more than once but under ten times. V is TRBV19 and J is TRBJ2-7, with no clear D. The CDR3 spans 12 residues. Between the trimmed V and J ends, which lost 2 bases and 5 bases, there was a span of 7 bases. CDR1 is LNHDA and CDR2 is SQIVND in the germline V gene (reference sequence). CDR3 sequence (DNA): TGTGCCAGTAGTATACCCCCCAACGAGCAGTACTTC. It encodes CASSIPPNEQYF. Based on the CDR3 plus reference TRBV19 and TRBJ2-7, the full variable domain is DGGITQSPKYLFRKEGQNVTLSCEQNLNHDAMYWYRQDPGQGLRLIYYSQIVNDFQKGDIAEGYSVSREKKESFPLTVTSAQKNPTAFYLCASSIPPNEQYFGPGTRLTVT.

This clonotype was seen at least ten times. The CDR3 bases are TGTGCCAGCAGCACGGCCCCCGGGACTAGCGGGAGCAGGTCCTACGAGCAGTACTTC. This translates into CASSTAPGTSGSRSYEQYF. This chain joins TRBV7-2 and TRBJ2-7, with 14 bases lining up with TRBD2. V lost 5 bases, J lost 1 base, and 13 bases stayed unmatched. The CDR3 consists of 19 residues. Germline V gives CDR1 SGHTA, CDR2 FQGNSA. The complete variable domain, with remaining parts taken from reference TRBV7-2 and TRBJ2-7, reads GAGVSQSPSNKVTEKGKDVELRCDPISGHTALYWYRQSLGQGLEFLIYFQGNSAPDKSGLPSDRFSAERTGGSVSTLTIQRTQQEDSAVYLCASSTAPGTSGSRSYEQYFGPGTRLTVT.

This clonotype was recorded many times. The CDR3 loop reads CASSWTARTSFYGYTF. In DNA form, the CDR3 reads TGCGCCAGCAGCTGGACAGCTAGGACCTCCTTCTATGGCTACACCTTC. The chain uses TRBV5-1 and TRBJ1-2; tentative D call: TRBD1 (6 bases). This CDR3 comprises 16 residues. Germline V gives CDR1 SGHRS, CDR2 YFSETQ. The ends were cut back, 3 bases at V and 4 bases at J, with 19 bases in the middle.

This chain joins TRBV6-5 and TRBJ2-2; perhaps TRBD2 as D (5 bases). V was pared by 4 bases and J by 5 bases, with 14 bases between. The length of the CDR3 is 15 residues. Germline values: CDR1 MNHEY, CDR2 SVGAGI. The CDR3 here is CASSSPREGTGELFF. The CDR3 DNA reads as TGTGCCAGCAGTTCCCCCCGCGAGGGAACCGGGGAGCTGTTTTTT.

The chain joins TRBV6-1 to TRBJ2-5; 7 bases match TRBD1. CDR1 is MNHNS and CDR2 is SASEGT in the germline V gene. This CDR3 is built from 16 residues. V lost 8 bases to trimming and J lost 2 bases; unmatched junction nucleotides: 14. In DNA, the CDR3 is TGTGCCAGCTCCGCGACCCTCGGGACAGTTCAAGAGACCCAGTACTTC. This gives the protein CASSATLGTVQETQYF.

The table lists this clonotype with many counts. The chain uses TRBV6-1 and TRBJ1-1; maybe TRBD1 (5 bases). The V and J ends lost 1 base and 5 bases respectively, with 11 bases between them. The CDR3 length is 14 residues. The V gene's germline CDR1 is MNHNS and CDR2 SASEGT. The CDR3 here is CASSEGGARTEAFF. CDR3 nucleotides: TGTGCCAGCAGTGAAGGAGGGGCGCGGACTGAAGCTTTCTTT.

This sequence joins TRBV6-2 or TRBV6-3 and TRBJ2-7; D gene unclear. The V gene lost 0 bases and the J gene lost 3 bases, with 12 bases spanning the gap. Germline V gene data show CDR1 as MNHEY and CDR2 as SVGEGT. This CDR3 contains 15 residues. CDR3 sequence: CASSYSPEYSYEQYF. Written as DNA, the CDR3 is TGTGCCAGCAGTTACTCGCCGGAGTATAGCTACGAGCAGTACTTC.

This clonotype occurred many times. The V gene is TRBV11-3, the J gene TRBJ2-2, with D perhaps matching TRBD1 (5 bases). Trimming pared 3 bases from V and 4 bases from J, leaving 9 bases between. The CDR3 is 14 residues long. Germline values: CDR1 SGHNT, CDR2 YENEEA. The CDR3 nucleotides read TGTGCCAGCAGCTTGGACAACCCCACCGGGGAGCTGTTTTTT. Protein product: CASSLDNPTGELFF.

This clonotype appeared many times. The chain recombines TRBV2 with TRBJ2-2, with 8 bases aligning to TRBD2. V dropped 7 bases and J dropped 0; count of bases not matched to a gene: 7. This CDR3 has 16 residues. Germline V gives CDR1 SNHLY, CDR2 FYNNEI. Here the CDR3 reads CASKESSGANTGELFF. Written as DNA, the CDR3 is TGTGCCAGCAAGGAAAGTAGCGGGGCGAACACCGGGGAGCTGTTTTTT.

This clonotype occurred many times. The chain couples TRBV7-9 to TRBJ1-5, with 8 bases identical to TRBD1. V gave up 5 bases and J gave up 6 bases; unmatched junction bases: 6. The CDR3 is made up of 14 amino acids. The V gene's germline CDR1 is SEHNR and CDR2 FQNEAQ (reference sequence). DNA of the CDR3: TGTGCCAGCAGCACGACAGGGGAGAGTCAGCCCCAGCATTTT. Its protein is CASSTTGESQPQHF.

This clonotype was observed many times. This chain connects TRBV20-1 to TRBJ2-7, with TRBD2 matching 12 bases. This CDR3 has 14 residues. Germline loops: CDR1 DFQATT, CDR2 SNEGSKA (reference sequence). J was trimmed by 4 bases and V by 5 bases; bases with no gene match: 6. CDR3 loop: CSAQRLAGAYEQYF. For the CDR3, the DNA is TGCAGTGCTCAAAGACTAGCGGGAGCGTACGAGCAGTACTTC.

The rearrangement uses TRBV27 and TRBJ2-1; 16 bases map to TRBD2. Trimming took 6 bases from V and 9 from J; bases not matched to a gene: 5. The germline V gene has CDR1 MNHEY and CDR2 SMNVEV (reference sequence). The CDR3 runs 15 residues. The CDR3 reads CASRGLAGGEGEQFF. CDR3 in DNA: TGTGCCAGCAGGGGACTAGCGGGAGGGGAGGGTGAGCAGTTCTTC.

This clonotype was seen repeatedly, ten times or more. The chain is built from TRBV19 and TRBJ1-2; tentatively, D is TRBD1 (5 bases). The CDR3 is 14 amino acids. V lost 5 bases to trimming and J lost 0 bases, with 10 bases between them. CDR1 is LNHDA and CDR2 is SQIVND in the germline V gene (reference sequence). The CDR3: CASSADSSNYGYTF. The CDR3 coding sequence is TGTGCCAGTAGTGCTGACAGTTCTAACTATGGCTACACCTTC. Based on the CDR3 plus reference TRBV19 and TRBJ1-2, the full variable domain is DGGITQSPKYLFRKEGQNVTLSCEQNLNHDAMYWYRQDPGQGLRLIYYSQIVNDFQKGDIAEGYSVSREKKESFPLTVTSAQKNPTAFYLCASSADSSNYGYTFGSGTRLTVV.

The chain combines TRBV27 with TRBJ1-3; D ambiguous. V was cut by 5 bases and J by 2 bases, with 13 bases left in between. This CDR3 is 15 amino acids long. Germline CDR1 MNHEY, CDR2 SMNVEV (reference sequence). CDR3 DNA: TGTGCCAGCAGTCACGACGGAGCGACTGGAAACACCATATATTTT. Amino acids: CASSHDGATGNTIYF.

This clonotype was recorded a few times. The genes are TRBV7-2 and TRBJ2-7; no firm D call. The CDR3 has 13 amino acids. Deletions cut 3 bases from V and 4 bases from J, with 10 bases between. Germline assignment: CDR1 SGHTA and CDR2 FQGNSA. In DNA form, the CDR3 reads TGTGCCAGCAGCTTGGGCAAGTCTTACGAGCAGTACTTC. It codes for CASSLGKSYEQYF. Based on the CDR3 plus reference TRBV7-2 and TRBJ2-7, the full variable domain is GAGVSQSPSNKVTEKGKDVELRCDPISGHTALYWYRQSLGQGLEFLIYFQGNSAPDKSGLPSDRFSAERTGGSVSTLTIQRTQQEDSAVYLCASSLGKSYEQYFGPGTRLTVT.

There are a few counts of this clonotype. The CDR3 is CASSPTGTGAEGYTF. The DNA of the CDR3 is TGTGCCAGCAGCCCCACTGGGACAGGTGCGGAGGGCTACACCTTC. This chain links TRBV6-4 with TRBJ1-2; the match to TRBD1 covers 8 bases. The V gene end was trimmed by 6 bases and the J gene end by 8 bases; junction bases not matched to a gene: 14. CDR3 length: 15 amino acids. Germline V CDR1 and CDR2: MRHNA, SNTAGT.

A few counts support this clonotype. The chain is built from TRBV7-2 and TRBJ2-3; TRBD2 aligns across 12 bases. The CDR3 has 19 amino acids. The ends lost 6 bases at V and 0 bases at J; junction bases unmatched: 13. Germline V gives CDR1 SGHTA, CDR2 FQGNSA. The CDR3 here is CASSHSTSGRLPSTDTQYF. The CDR3 DNA is TGTGCCAGCAGTCATTCAACTAGCGGGAGGCTCCCGAGCACAGATACGCAGTATTTT.

Ten or more counts support this clonotype. The V gene is TRBV28, the J gene TRBJ1-2, with D possibly TRBD1 on 5 matching bases. CDR3 length equals 14 residues. V was trimmed by 0 bases and J by 7 bases, leaving 12 bases between them. The germline gives CDR1 MDHEN, CDR2 SYDVKM. CDR3 protein: CASSLWARQGGYTF. In nucleotides, the CDR3 is TGTGCCAGCAGTTTATGGGCGCGGCAGGGTGGCTACACCTTC.

This clonotype has ten or more counts. The CDR3 protein is CASSLRGRNPLEAFF. As DNA, the CDR3 is TGTGCCAGCAGCTTACGGGGAAGGAACCCCCTTGAAGCTTTCTTT. The chain links TRBV11-2 to TRBJ1-1; the D is unclear. The CDR3 contains 15 residues. Germline V gives CDR1 SGHAT, CDR2 FQNNGV. Trimming took 2 bases from V and 7 from J, leaving 17 bases between them.

This clonotype was seen only a few times. The chain carries TRBV20-1 and TRBJ2-7; D might be TRBD1 (6 bases). Trimming took off 5 bases at V and 3 bases at J, with 14 bases between the two ends. Germline V gene sequence: CDR1 DFQATT, CDR2 SNEGSKA (reference sequence). CDR3 length: 13 residues. The DNA of the CDR3 is TGCAGTGCTTCGGACAGTTCTTTCTACGAGCAGTACTTC. As protein: CSASDSSFYEQYF.

This clonotype has a single count. Given the absence of the conserved phenylalanine or tryptophan at the CDR3 end, a read error is likely. This rearrangement joins TRBV18 to TRBJ1-1, with 9 nucleotides matching TRBD1. The CDR3 spans 16 residues. The J segment lost 7 bases and the V segment lost 3 bases, leaving 12 bases of the junction unmatched. Germline V gene lookup returns CDR1 KGHSH and CDR2 LQKENI. The CDR3 protein is CASSPMNTGGIIEAFL. The CDR3 nucleotides read TGTGCCAGCTCACCCATGAATACAGGGGGCATTATTGAAGCTTTCCTT.

A few counts support this clonotype. This chain connects TRBV10-3 to TRBJ2-1, with 8 bases aligning to TRBD1. Trimming removed 10 bases from V and 7 bases from J; junction bases left unmatched: 9. Germline V lookup: CDR1 ENHRY, CDR2 SYGVKD. The CDR3 runs 13 residues. For the CDR3, the DNA is TGTGCCACCACAAGACAGGGGACGAATGAGCAGTTCTTC. It encodes CATTRQGTNEQFF.

This clonotype is a singleton in its sample. The chain links TRBV7-3 to TRBJ2-3; no clear D. The CDR3 loop spans 14 amino acids. V was cut by 0 bases and J by 2 bases, with 6 bases left in between. From germline, CDR1 is SGHTA and CDR2 FQGTGA. The CDR3 spells CASSLTSTTDTQYF. The CDR3 DNA reads as TGTGCCAGCAGCTTAACTTCCACCACAGATACGCAGTATTTT.

The rearrangement joins TRBV7-3 to TRBJ2-1, with TRBD2 identical over 12 bases. V lost 5 bases, J lost 5 bases, and 4 bases stayed unmatched. Germline CDR1 and CDR2: SGHTA and FQGTGA. This CDR3 comprises 15 residues. In DNA form, the CDR3 reads TGTGCCAGCAGCCTAGCGGGAGGGAATAACAATGAGCAGTTCTTC. The encoded protein is CASSLAGGNNNEQFF.